The clone carrying this T cell receptor (beta chain) was found a few times. Its antigen is unknown. A multiplex PCR was run with 60 Vbeta primers and 13 Jbeta primers. The assay was immunoSEQ multiplex PCR, and TCRdb's table has in-frame clones only and misses some. This sample has fewer than 250,000 clones; about four fifths occur once, and the top ten carry approximately 3.6%. The CDR3 spans 8 residues. The sample originates from a study of cytomegalovirus exposure and HLA in healthy donors. Whole-study findings and limits: The likely explanation for a cluster of highly shared sequence variants was sequencing artifact.

Sequencing used PBMCs. The rearrangement joins TRBV21-1 to TRBJ2-7; no check of the table's D call, TRBD2, against the DNA was made. TRBV21-1 is termed a pseudogene. The TCR sequence derives from a man aged 35-49 years in good health and CMV-seropositive. The CDR3 region is CPLHEQYF. CDR3 nucleotides: TGCCCCCTCCACGAGCAGTACTTC.